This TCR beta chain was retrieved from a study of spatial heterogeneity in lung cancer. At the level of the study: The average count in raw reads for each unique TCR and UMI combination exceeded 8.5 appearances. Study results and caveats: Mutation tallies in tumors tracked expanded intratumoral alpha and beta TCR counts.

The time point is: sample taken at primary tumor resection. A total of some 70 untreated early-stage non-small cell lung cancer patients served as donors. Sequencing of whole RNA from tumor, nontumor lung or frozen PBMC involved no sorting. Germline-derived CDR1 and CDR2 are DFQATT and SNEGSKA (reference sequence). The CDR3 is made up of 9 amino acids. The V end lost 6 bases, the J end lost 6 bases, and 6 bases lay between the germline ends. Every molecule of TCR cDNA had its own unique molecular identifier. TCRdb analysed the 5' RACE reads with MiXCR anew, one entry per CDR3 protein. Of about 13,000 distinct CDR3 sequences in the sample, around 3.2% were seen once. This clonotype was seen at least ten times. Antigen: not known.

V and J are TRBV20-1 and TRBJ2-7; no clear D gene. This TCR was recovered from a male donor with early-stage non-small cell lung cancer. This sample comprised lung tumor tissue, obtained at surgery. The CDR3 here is CSAGVEQYF. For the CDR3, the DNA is TGCAGTGCAGGTGTCGAGCAGTACTTC.